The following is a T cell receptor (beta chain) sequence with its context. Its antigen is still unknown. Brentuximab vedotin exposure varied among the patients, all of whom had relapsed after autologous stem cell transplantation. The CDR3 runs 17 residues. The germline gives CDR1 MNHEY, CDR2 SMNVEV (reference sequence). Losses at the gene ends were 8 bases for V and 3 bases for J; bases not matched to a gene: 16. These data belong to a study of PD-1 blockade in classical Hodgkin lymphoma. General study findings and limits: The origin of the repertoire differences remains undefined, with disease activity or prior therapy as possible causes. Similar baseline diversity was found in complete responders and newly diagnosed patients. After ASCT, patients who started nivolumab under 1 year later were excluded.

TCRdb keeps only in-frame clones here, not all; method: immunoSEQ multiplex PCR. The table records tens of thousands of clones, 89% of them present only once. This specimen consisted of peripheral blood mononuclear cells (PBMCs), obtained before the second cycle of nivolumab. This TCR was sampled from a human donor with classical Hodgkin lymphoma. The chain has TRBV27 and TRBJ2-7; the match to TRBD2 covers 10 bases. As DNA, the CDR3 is TGTGCCAGCTGCCCTGTTTCTAGCGGGAGAGGTGTCTACGAGCAGTACTTC. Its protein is CASCPVSSGRGVYEQYF.